This entry lists 5 T cell receptor beta chains sequenced from one sample in a study of blood T cell repertoires in COVID-19. Profiling relied on immunoSEQ multiplex PCR, and the TCRdb table lists in-frame clones only, not all of them. This sample carries about 670,000 clones, about 87% of them seen once, and the ten largest clones take under 0.3%. Sequenced: peripheral blood. These receptors all come from a woman in her late teens or twenties with acute or convalescent COVID-19.

This chain connects TRBV29-1 to TRBJ1-2, with a weak D call TRBD1 (5 bases). The germline V and J ends were trimmed by 6 bases and 0 bases, with 11 bases remaining between them. The CDR3 extends over 13 amino acids. Germline values: CDR1 SQVTM, CDR2 ANQGSEA. The CDR3 spells CSVDRPSNYGYTF. Here the CDR3 DNA reads TGCAGCGTCGACAGACCCTCTAACTATGGCTACACCTTC.

V and J are TRBV28 and TRBJ1-5, with D uncertain. V lost 7 bases to trimming and J lost 0 bases, with 10 bases between them. CDR1 is MDHEN and CDR2 is SYDVKM in the germline V gene. This CDR3 has 14 residues. The CDR3 region has the DNA TGTGCCAGCACTCGTACTAATAGCAATCAGCCCCAGCATTTT. Translating it yields CASTRTNSNQPQHF.

The V gene is TRBV18, the J gene TRBJ1-2, with TRBD1 matching over 9 bases. Trimming took 2 bases from V and 2 from J; bases not matched to a gene: 9. This CDR3 contains 17 residues. Per the germline V gene, CDR1 is KGHSH and CDR2 is LQKENI. CDR3 nucleotide sequence: TGTGCCAGCTCACCAGGGACAGGGATGGCGACGAACTATGGCTACACCTTC. Translation gives CASSPGTGMATNYGYTF.

The CDR3 loop reads CASSLLAGGPKNIQYF. For the CDR3, the DNA is TGTGCCAGCAGCCTACTAGCGGGGGGACCCAAAAACATTCAGTACTTC. The chain uses TRBV6-2 or TRBV6-3 and TRBJ2-4, with 12 bases fitting TRBD2. The germline CDR1 and CDR2 sequences are MNHEY and SVGEGT. Trimming took 6 bases from V and 2 from J; bases not matched to a gene: 5. This CDR3 is built from 16 residues.

The rearrangement joins TRBV6-5 to TRBJ1-2; tentative D call: TRBD1 (6 bases). V was pared by 1 base and J by 2 bases, with 11 bases between. In germline, CDR1 is MNHEY, CDR2 SVGAGI. The CDR3 runs 15 residues. CDR3 nucleotide sequence: TGTGCCAGCAGTTACTTCTATCAGGGGAACTATGGCTACACCTTC. This gives the protein CASSYFYQGNYGYTF.